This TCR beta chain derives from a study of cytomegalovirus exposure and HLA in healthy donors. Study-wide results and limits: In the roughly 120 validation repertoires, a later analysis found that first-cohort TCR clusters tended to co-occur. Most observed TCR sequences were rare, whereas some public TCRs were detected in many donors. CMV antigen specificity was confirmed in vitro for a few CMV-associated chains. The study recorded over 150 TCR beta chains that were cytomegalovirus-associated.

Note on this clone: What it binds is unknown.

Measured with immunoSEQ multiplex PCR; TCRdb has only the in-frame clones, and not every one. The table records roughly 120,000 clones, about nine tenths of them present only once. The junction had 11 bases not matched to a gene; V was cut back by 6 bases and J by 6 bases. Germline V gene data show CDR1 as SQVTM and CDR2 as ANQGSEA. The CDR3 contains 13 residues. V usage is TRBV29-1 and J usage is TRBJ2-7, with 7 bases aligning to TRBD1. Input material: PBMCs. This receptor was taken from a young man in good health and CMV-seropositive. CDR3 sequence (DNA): TGCAGCGTCCGCCGGGACAGCGCACGCGAGCAGTACTTC. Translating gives CSVRRDSAREQYF.